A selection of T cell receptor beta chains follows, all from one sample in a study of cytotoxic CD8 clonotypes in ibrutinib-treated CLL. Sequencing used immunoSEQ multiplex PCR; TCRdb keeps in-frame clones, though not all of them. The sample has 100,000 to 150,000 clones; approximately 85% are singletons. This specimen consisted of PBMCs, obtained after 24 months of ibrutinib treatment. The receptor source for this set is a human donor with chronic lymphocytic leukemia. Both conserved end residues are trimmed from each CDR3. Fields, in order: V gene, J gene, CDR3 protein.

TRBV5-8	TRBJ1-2	ASSPGQGNYGYT
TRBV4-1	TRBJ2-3	ASSQGTAGVEDTQY
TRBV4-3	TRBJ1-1	ASSQGGGVPTEAF
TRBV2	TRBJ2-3	ASSPGGLLLTDTQY
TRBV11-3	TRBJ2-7	ASSLSGTSSYEQY
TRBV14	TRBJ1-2	ASSQDGWSDHYGYT
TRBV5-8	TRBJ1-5	ASRQVLGTGTPQPQH
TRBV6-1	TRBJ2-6	ASSGAGWTGANVLT
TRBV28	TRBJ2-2	ASSPGGANTGELF
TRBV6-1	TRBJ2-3	ATALDRVTDTQY
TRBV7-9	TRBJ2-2	ASSSWTGSVLNTGELF
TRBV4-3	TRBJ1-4	ASSQEKGTPNEKLF
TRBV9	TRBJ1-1	ASSLRDRGPNTEAF
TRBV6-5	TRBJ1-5	ASRSNQPQH
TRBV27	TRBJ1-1	ASSSDRADTEAF
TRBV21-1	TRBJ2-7	ATPQWYEQY
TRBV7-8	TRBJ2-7	ASSLVVTVNIEQY
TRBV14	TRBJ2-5	ASSQDSRGDQY
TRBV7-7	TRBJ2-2	ASSLRAIRTGDTGELF
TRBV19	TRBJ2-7	ASSDRSYTGEQY
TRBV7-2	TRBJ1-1	ASSLGVLNTEAF
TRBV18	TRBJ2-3	ASSPTDTQY
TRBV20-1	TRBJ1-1	SASIPEAF
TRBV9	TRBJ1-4	ASSSARGNEKLF